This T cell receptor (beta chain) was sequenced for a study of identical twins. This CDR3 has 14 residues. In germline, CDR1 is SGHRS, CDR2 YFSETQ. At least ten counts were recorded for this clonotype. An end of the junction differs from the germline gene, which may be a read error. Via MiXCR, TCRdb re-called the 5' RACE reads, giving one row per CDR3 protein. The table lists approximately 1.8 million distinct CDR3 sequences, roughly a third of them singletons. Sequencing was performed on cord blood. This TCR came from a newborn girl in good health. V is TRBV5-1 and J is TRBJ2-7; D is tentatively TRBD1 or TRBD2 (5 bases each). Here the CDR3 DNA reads TGTGCCAGCAGTTTACCGGGGACCTCCTACGAGCAGTACTTC. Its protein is CASSLPGTSYEQYF. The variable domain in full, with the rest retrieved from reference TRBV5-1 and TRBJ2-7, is KAGVTQTPRYLIKTRGQQVTLSCSPISGHRSVSWYQQTPGQGLQFLFEYFSETQRNKGNFPGRFSGRQFSNSRSEMNVSTLELGDSALYLCASSLPGTSYEQYFGPGTRLTVT.